The 23 T cell receptor beta chains below all came from one sample that was sequenced in a study of T cells after yellow fever vaccination. TCRdb processed the 5' RACE reads anew with MiXCR; each CDR3 protein has one entry. The profile covers 250,000 or so distinct CDR3 sequences, with over 3% appearing a single time and about a fifth taken by the ten largest. The sequencing used PBMCs, collected 15 days after the yellow fever booster vaccination. The receptors derive from a man between 18 and 35 years old who received the YFV17D yellow fever vaccine.

There are many counts of this clonotype. This chain uses TRBV12-3 or TRBV12-4 with TRBJ1-5, with TRBD1 matching 10 bases. Trimming at V came to 6 bases and at J to 2 bases, leaving 4 bases not matched to a gene. The length of the CDR3 is 15 residues. CDR3 nucleotides: TGTGCCAGCAGCTCCGGGACAGGGGGCAATCAGCCCCAGCATTTT. Its protein is CASSSGTGGNQPQHF.

Ten or more counts support this clonotype. The chain carries TRBV5-5 and TRBJ2-1; D gene ambiguous. Per the germline V gene, CDR1 is SGHKS and CDR2 is YYEKEE (reference sequence). The V end lost 4 bases, the J end lost 8 bases, and 7 bases lay between the germline ends. The CDR3 is made up of 11 amino acids. The CDR3 is CASSPWDEQFF. CDR3 DNA sequence: TGTGCCAGCAGCCCGTGGGATGAGCAGTTCTTC.

This clonotype was seen only a few times. The CDR3 loop reads CAWSVRDGVEQFF. The CDR3 region has the DNA TGTGCCTGGAGTGTAAGGGACGGGGTTGAGCAGTTCTTC. This chain joins TRBV30 and TRBJ2-1; D may be TRBD1 or TRBD2 (5 bases each). This CDR3 is 13 amino acids long. The germline CDR1 and CDR2 sequences are GTSNPN and SVGIG (reference sequence). Trimming pared 0 bases from V and 9 bases from J, leaving 12 bases between.

Ten or more counts support this clonotype. The chain uses TRBV27 and TRBJ2-1; TRBD1 aligns across 8 bases. The CDR3 length is 14 residues. Germline values: CDR1 MNHEY, CDR2 SMNVEV (reference sequence). V was pared by 5 bases and J by 7 bases, with 7 bases of the junction left unmatched. The CDR3 sequence is CASSPQGARNEQFF. The CDR3 coding sequence is TGTGCCAGCAGTCCCCAGGGGGCTCGGAATGAGCAGTTCTTC.

This clonotype has at least ten counts. The CDR3 sequence is CASNRQGDGYTF. The CDR3 nucleotides are TGTGCCAGCAACCGACAGGGAGATGGCTACACCTTC. This sequence joins TRBV7-2 and TRBJ1-2, with TRBD1 identical over 7 bases. The CDR3 runs to 12 residues. Germline CDR1 SGHTA, CDR2 FQGNSA. With 7 bases clipped from V and 6 bases from J, the junction kept 5 bases outside the gene matches. Full variable domain (missing parts from reference TRBV7-2 and TRBJ1-2): GAGVSQSPSNKVTEKGKDVELRCDPISGHTALYWYRQSLGQGLEFLIYFQGNSAPDKSGLPSDRFSAERTGGSVSTLTIQRTQQEDSAVYLCASNRQGDGYTFGSGTRLTVV.

The chain joins TRBV28 to TRBJ1-4, with 8 bases that match TRBD1. Unmatched junction bases numbered 8, after V lost 4 bases and J lost 7 bases. Per germline, CDR1 MDHEN and CDR2 SYDVKM. The CDR3 sequence is 15 residues long. Here the CDR3 reads CASSSRQGSGEKLFF. CDR3 nucleotides: TGTGCCAGCAGTTCCCGACAGGGGTCGGGTGAAAAACTGTTTTTT.

This clonotype has just a few counts. The chain couples TRBV6-5 to TRBJ2-2; D gene uncertain. V lost 4 bases, J lost 7 bases, and 7 bases lay in between. This CDR3 has 12 residues. Germline CDR1 is MNHEY and CDR2 is SVGAGI. Here the CDR3 DNA reads TGTGCCAGCAGTTTCCGACGCGGGGAGCTGTTTTTT. As protein: CASSFRRGELFF.

The chain is built from TRBV12-3 or TRBV12-4 and TRBJ1-6; TRBD1 agrees at 7 bases. Germline trimming cut 5 bases from V and 10 bases from J; bases unmatched to any gene: 8. The CDR3 has 14 residues. CDR3 residues: CASSQHRGKSPLHF. The CDR3 DNA reads TGTGCCAGCAGTCAACACAGGGGAAAGTCACCCCTCCACTTT.

At least ten counts were recorded for this clonotype. Written as DNA, the CDR3 is TGTGCCAGCAGTTCGGTTCGGAACACTGAAGCTTTCTTT. This codes for CASSSVRNTEAFF. The V gene is TRBV6-6, the J gene TRBJ1-1, with D uncertain. The CDR3 spans 13 residues. Trimming pared 4 bases from V and 1 base from J, leaving 7 bases between. From germline, CDR1 is MNHNY and CDR2 SVGAGI (reference sequence).

This clonotype appeared once. This may come from a read error, since a much larger clone is one base off. This chain uses TRBV5-1 with TRBJ2-7, with D maybe TRBD2 (6 bases). The CDR3 covers 14 residues. Germline loops: CDR1 SGHRS, CDR2 YFSETQ. For the CDR3, the DNA is TGCGCCAGCAGCTTATTCGGCGGGAACTACGGGCAGTACGTC. It codes for CASSLFGGNYGQYV.

This clonotype occurred many times. The CDR3 bases are TGTGCCAGCAGCTTGGCCCATGGACTAGGAGGAGGGGAGACCCAGTACTTC. This sequence encodes CASSLAHGLGGGETQYF. This chain connects TRBV5-4 to TRBJ2-5, with TRBD2 identical over 7 bases. Germline assignment: CDR1 SGHNT and CDR2 YYREEE (reference sequence). After removal of 0 bases from V and 5 bases from J, the junction contained 13 bases not matched to a gene. The CDR3 has 17 amino acids.

This clonotype was counted many times. The chain is built from TRBV4-2 and TRBJ1-5; D is perhaps TRBD1 (5 bases). CDR1 LGHNA and CDR2 YNFKEQ come from the germline V gene. Between the trimmed V and J ends, which lost 0 bases and 7 bases, there was a span of 13 bases. The CDR3 is 15 amino acids. The CDR3 loop is CASSQDGAARQPQHF. CDR3 bases: TGTGCCAGCAGCCAAGATGGGGCGGCAAGGCAGCCCCAGCATTTT.

This clonotype has at least ten counts. The chain employs TRBV7-9 and TRBJ1-4; a weak D match, TRBD1 (6 bases). Per germline, CDR1 SEHNR and CDR2 FQNEAQ (reference sequence). The CDR3 has 14 residues. V lost 2 bases and J 7 bases, leaving 11 bases between the germline ends. CDR3 amino acids: CASSLSGDFEKLFF. CDR3 DNA sequence: TGTGCCAGCAGCTTATCAGGGGACTTTGAAAAACTGTTTTTT.

This clonotype showed up many times. The J gene is TRBJ2-1, the V gene TRBV20-1, with D possibly being TRBD2 (5 bases). V was cut by 6 bases and J by 3 bases, with 9 bases left in between. The germline V gene encodes CDR1 DFQATT and CDR2 SNEGSKA (reference sequence). This CDR3 is built from 12 residues. CDR3 bases: TGCAGTGCCTGGACTGGCTACAATGAGCAGTTCTTC. Its protein product is CSAWTGYNEQFF.

This clonotype was seen repeatedly, ten times or more. V is TRBV30 and J is TRBJ1-2; D uncertain. The CDR3 runs 14 residues. Trimming stripped 5 bases from V and 0 bases from J, with 13 bases between. The germline CDR1 and CDR2 sequences are GTSNPN and SVGIG (reference sequence). The CDR3 is CAWGNGFSNYGYTF. CDR3 sequence (DNA): TGTGCCTGGGGAAACGGATTTTCTAACTATGGCTACACCTTC.

This clonotype occurred a few times. The DNA of the CDR3 is TGCGCCAGCAGCCAAGGCGGGGGGGCCCCCCATACGCAGTATTTT. The encoded protein is CASSQGGGAPHTQYF. The chain links TRBV4-1 to TRBJ2-3, with 9 bases identical to TRBD2. J lost 7 bases, V lost 1 base, and 6 bases had no gene match. Germline CDR1 and CDR2: MGHRA and YSYEKL. This CDR3 is 15 amino acids long.

This clonotype came up a few times. The CDR3 DNA reads as TGTGCCAGCAGTTTTGTCACTAGTGCTAACTATGGCTACACCTTC. This translates into CASSFVTSANYGYTF. The V gene is TRBV12-3 or TRBV12-4, the J gene TRBJ1-2; unclear D gene. Between the trimmed V and J ends, which lost 3 bases and 0 bases, there was a span of 11 bases. The CDR3 is 15 residues long.

This clonotype showed up many times. The gene calls are TRBV11-2 and TRBJ1-2, with 10 bases aligning to TRBD1. V was pared by 0 bases and J by 4 bases, with 5 bases of the junction left unmatched. The CDR3 is made up of 16 amino acids. In germline, CDR1 is SGHAT, CDR2 FQNNGV. CDR3 sequence reads: CASSLDGGTGAYGYTF. Here the CDR3 DNA reads TGTGCCAGCAGCTTAGATGGGGGGACAGGGGCCTATGGCTACACCTTC.

J is TRBJ2-7 and V is TRBV4-3; 8 bases are a match to TRBD2. Germline trimming cut 2 bases from V and 4 bases from J; bases unmatched to any gene: 16. Per germline, CDR1 LGHNA and CDR2 YSLEER. CDR3 size: 18 residues. CDR3 nucleotides: TGCGCCAGCAGCCAACTGCGGGGGGCCGGTAGTCTAAGATACGAGCAGTACTTC. This codes for CASSQLRGAGSLRYEQYF.

This clonotype occurred many times. This rearrangement joins TRBV9 to TRBJ2-5, with TRBD1 as a possible D gene (6 bases). CDR1 SGDLS and CDR2 YYNGEE come from the germline V gene. V was trimmed by 4 bases and J by 5 bases, leaving 15 bases between them. The length of the CDR3 is 14 residues. The CDR3 protein is CASSLGQGWETQYF. DNA for the CDR3: TGTGCCAGCAGCCTAGGGCAGGGGTGGGAGACCCAGTACTTC.

The table lists this clonotype with many counts. The genes are TRBV11-2 and TRBJ2-3; TRBD2 is a possible D gene (6 bases). Germline lookup yields CDR1 SGHAT and CDR2 FQNNGV. The CDR3 runs to 14 residues. Trimming pared 4 bases from V and 7 bases from J, leaving 15 bases between. CDR3 in DNA: TGTGCCAGCAGCTACCCCCTGGAGGGAAATACGCAGTATTTT. It codes for CASSYPLEGNTQYF.

Ten or more counts support this clonotype. This chain connects TRBV6-6 to TRBJ2-6, with D perhaps matching TRBD1 or TRBD2 (5 bases each). Trimming shortened V by 4 bases and J by 4 bases, and 14 bases separated the two germline ends. This CDR3 comprises 16 residues. Germline CDR1 and CDR2: MNHNY and SVGAGI (reference sequence). The CDR3 loop reads CASSWDRTLGANVLTF. In DNA form, the CDR3 reads TGTGCCAGCAGTTGGGACCGAACTCTGGGGGCCAACGTCCTGACTTTC.

This clonotype was seen ten or more times. J is TRBJ2-7 and V is TRBV7-8; no reliable D call. Trimming stripped 10 bases from V and 0 bases from J, with 16 bases between. CDR1 and CDR2 from the germline V gene are SGHVS and FQNEAQ. CDR3 length equals 14 residues. CDR3: CATKLPALSYEQYF. The CDR3 DNA is TGTGCCACCAAGCTCCCTGCACTCTCCTACGAGCAGTACTTC.